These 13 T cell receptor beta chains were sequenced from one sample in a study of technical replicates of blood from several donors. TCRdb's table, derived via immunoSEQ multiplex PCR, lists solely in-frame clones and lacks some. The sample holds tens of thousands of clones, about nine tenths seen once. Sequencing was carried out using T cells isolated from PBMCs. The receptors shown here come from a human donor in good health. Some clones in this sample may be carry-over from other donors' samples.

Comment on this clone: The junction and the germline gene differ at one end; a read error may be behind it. The CDR3 is CASSPDPGQQHEQYF. The CDR3 DNA reads as TGTGCTAGCAGCCCAGACCCGGGACAGCAACACGAGCAGTACTTC. The V gene is TRBV7-7, the J gene TRBJ2-7, with 7 bases identical to TRBD1. In germline, CDR1 is SSHAT, CDR2 FNYEAQ (reference sequence). This CDR3 contains 15 residues. Together with reference TRBV7-7 and TRBJ2-7, the CDR3 gives the full variable domain: GAGVSQSPRYKVTKRGQDVTLRCDPISSHATLYWYQQALGQGPEFLTYFNYEAQPDKSGLPSDRFSAERPEGSISTLTIQRTEQRDSAMYRCASSPDPGQQHEQYFGPGTRLTVT.

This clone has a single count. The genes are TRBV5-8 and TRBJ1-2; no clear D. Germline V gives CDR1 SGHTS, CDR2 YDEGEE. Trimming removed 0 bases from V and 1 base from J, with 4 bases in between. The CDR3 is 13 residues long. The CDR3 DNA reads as TGTGCCAGCAGCTTGGAATATAACTATGGCTACACCTTC. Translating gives CASSLEYNYGYTF.

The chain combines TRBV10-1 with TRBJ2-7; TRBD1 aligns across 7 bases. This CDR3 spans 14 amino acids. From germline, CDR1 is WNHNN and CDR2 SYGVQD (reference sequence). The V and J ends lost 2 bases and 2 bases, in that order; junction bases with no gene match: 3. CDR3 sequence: CASSETGATYEQYF. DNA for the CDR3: TGCGCCAGCAGTGAGACAGGGGCCACCTACGAGCAGTACTTC.

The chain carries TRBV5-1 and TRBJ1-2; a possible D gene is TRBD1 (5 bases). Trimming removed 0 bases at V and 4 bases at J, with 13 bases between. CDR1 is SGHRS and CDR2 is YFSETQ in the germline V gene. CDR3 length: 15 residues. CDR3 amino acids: CASSLVGGGSYGYTF. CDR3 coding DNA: TGCGCCAGCAGCTTGGTTGGGGGAGGAAGCTATGGCTACACCTTC.

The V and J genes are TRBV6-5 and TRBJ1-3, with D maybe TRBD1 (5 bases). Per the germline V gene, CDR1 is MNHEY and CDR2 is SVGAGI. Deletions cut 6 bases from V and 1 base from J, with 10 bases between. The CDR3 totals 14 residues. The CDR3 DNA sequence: TGTGCCAGCAGAGGAAGACAGTCTGGAAACACCATATATTTT. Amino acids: CASRGRQSGNTIYF.

The chain's CDR3 is CAWSSGGGYGYTF. DNA for the CDR3: TGTGCCTGGAGTTCCGGCGGCGGCTATGGCTACACCTTC. The chain recombines TRBV30 with TRBJ1-2; D gene ambiguous. Deletions cut 2 bases from V and 4 bases from J, with 11 bases between. Germline V gene sequence: CDR1 GTSNPN, CDR2 SVGIG (reference sequence). The CDR3 has 13 residues.

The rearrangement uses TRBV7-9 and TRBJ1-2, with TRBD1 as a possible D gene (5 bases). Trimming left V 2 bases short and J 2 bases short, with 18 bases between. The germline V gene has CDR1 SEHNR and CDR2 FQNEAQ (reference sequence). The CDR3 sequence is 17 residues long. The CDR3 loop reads CASSLKGRAAGNYGYTF. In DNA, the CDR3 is TGTGCCAGCAGCTTAAAAGGTAGGGCGGCAGGGAACTATGGCTACACCTTC. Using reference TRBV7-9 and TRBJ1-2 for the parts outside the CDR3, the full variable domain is DTGVSQNPRHKITKRGQNVTFRCDPISEHNRLYWYRQTLGQGPEFLTYFQNEAQLEKSRLLSDRFSAERPKGSFSTLEIQRTEQGDSAMYLCASSLKGRAAGNYGYTFGSGTRLTVV.

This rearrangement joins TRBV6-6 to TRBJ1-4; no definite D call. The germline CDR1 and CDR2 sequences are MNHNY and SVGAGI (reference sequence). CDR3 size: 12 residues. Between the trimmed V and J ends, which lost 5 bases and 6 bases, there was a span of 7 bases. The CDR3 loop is CASSRADEKLFF. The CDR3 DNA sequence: TGTGCCAGCAGTCGAGCCGATGAAAAACTGTTTTTT.

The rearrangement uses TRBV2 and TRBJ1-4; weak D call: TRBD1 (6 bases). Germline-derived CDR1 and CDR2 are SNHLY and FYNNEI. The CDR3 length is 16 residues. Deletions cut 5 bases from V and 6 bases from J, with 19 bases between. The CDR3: CASSIGGAGLDEKLFF. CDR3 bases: TGTGCCAGCAGTATTGGGGGGGCAGGGTTGGATGAAAAACTGTTTTTT.

This CDR3 is CAISESGGTTYEQYF. In nucleotides, the CDR3 is TGTGCCATCAGTGAGTCAGGCGGGACCACCTACGAGCAGTACTTC. The chain recombines TRBV10-3 with TRBJ2-7; D is perhaps TRBD2 (6 bases). With 0 bases removed from V and 2 bases from J, the gap between germline ends came to 11 bases. Per germline, CDR1 ENHRY and CDR2 SYGVKD. The CDR3 spans 15 residues.

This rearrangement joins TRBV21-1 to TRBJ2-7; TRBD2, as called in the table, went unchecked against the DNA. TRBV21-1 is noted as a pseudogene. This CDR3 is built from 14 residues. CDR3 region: CASVLCPLTDEQYF. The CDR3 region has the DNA TGTGCCAGCGTTCTATGTCCTTTAACCGACGAGCAGTACTTC.

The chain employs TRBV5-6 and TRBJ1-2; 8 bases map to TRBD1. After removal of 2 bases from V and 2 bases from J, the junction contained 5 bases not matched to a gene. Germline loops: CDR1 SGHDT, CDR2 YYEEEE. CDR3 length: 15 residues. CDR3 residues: CASSFPGGSNYGYTF. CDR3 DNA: TGTGCCAGCAGCTTCCCAGGGGGCTCGAACTATGGCTACACCTTC.

The CDR3 bases are TGTGCCAGTATCCGGGACAGTTTGAACACTGAAGCTTTCTTT. It yields the protein CASIRDSLNTEAFF. The genes are TRBV19 and TRBJ1-1, with 7 bases matching TRBD1. The CDR3 consists of 14 residues. Per germline, CDR1 LNHDA and CDR2 SQIVND (reference sequence). J was trimmed by 0 bases and V by 7 bases; bases with no gene match: 5.